This T cell receptor beta chain was profiled in a study of T-cell reconstitution after alpha-beta-depleted transplantation in children. About this clonotype: Its cognate antigen is unknown.

Researchers prepared the TCRbeta library using unique molecular identifiers, the study reports. TCRdb re-called the PCR reads through MiXCR, storing one row per CDR3 protein. This table holds roughly 220,000 distinct CDR3 sequences, approximately 8.4% found once. Points from the study as a whole: Among T cells one year after transplant, newly produced cells accounted for most counts and diversity. Where some patients showed high TCRbeta diversity at day 60, it came from recipient T cells and thymic progenitors that had survived. The origin of alpha-beta T cells about two months after transplant was reportedly several hundred expanded graft clones.

This CDR3 region has 15 residues. Deletions cut 3 bases from V and 2 bases from J, with 13 bases between. CDR1 is SGHAT and CDR2 is FQNNGV in the germline V gene. Sequenced material: PBMCs, mostly from graft donor cells, taken 360 days after TCRalphabeta/CD19-depleted stem cell transplant. The TCR comes from a male patient between 2 and 15 years old who had a stem cell transplant for acute myeloid leukemia, so the T cells may come from the graft donor. This rearrangement joins TRBV11-2 to TRBJ1-1; TRBD1 might be the D (5 bases). CDR3 sequence (DNA): TGTGCCAGCAGCTTTAGTTACAGGTCAAACACTGAAGCTTTCTTT. This gives the protein CASSFSYRSNTEAFF.